This TCR beta chain was found in a study of shared clonotypes between healthy human individuals. Germline CDR1 MNHNY, CDR2 SVGAGI (reference sequence). V was trimmed by 0 bases and J by 11 bases, leaving 13 bases between them. The CDR3 length is 13 residues. Produced via immunoSEQ multiplex PCR; TCRdb's table is partial and in-frame only. The data contain some 2,500,000 clones, 80% to 95% of them singletons. The TCR comes from a man between 18 and 35 years old in good health. Some clones in this sample may be carry-over from other donors' samples. The chain carries TRBV6-6 and TRBJ1-1; TRBD1 is a possible D gene (5 bases). Sequenced input: naive CD4+ T cells from PBMCs. Subset reported: CD45RA+ positively selected. Here the CDR3 reads CASSYSQGPSAFF. As DNA, the CDR3 is TGTGCCAGCAGTTACTCCCAGGGACCCTCTGCTTTCTTT.